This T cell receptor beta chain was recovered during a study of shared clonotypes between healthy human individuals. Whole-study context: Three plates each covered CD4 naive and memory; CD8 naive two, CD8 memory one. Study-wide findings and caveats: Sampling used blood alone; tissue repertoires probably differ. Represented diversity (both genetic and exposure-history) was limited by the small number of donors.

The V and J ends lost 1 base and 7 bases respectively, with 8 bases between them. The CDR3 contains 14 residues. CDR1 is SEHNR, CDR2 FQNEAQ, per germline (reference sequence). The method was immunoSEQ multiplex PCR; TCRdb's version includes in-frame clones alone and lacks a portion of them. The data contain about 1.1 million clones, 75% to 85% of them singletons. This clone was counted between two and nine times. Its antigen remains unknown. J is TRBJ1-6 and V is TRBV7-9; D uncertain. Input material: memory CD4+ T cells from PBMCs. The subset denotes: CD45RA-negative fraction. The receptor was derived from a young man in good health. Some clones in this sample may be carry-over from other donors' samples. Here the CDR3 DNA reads TGTGCCAGCAGCTTAGGGCCGGGCAATTCACCCCTCCACTTT. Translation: CASSLGPGNSPLHF. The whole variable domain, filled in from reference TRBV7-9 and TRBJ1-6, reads DTGVSQNPRHKITKRGQNVTFRCDPISEHNRLYWYRQTLGQGPEFLTYFQNEAQLEKSRLLSDRFSAERPKGSFSTLEIQRTEQGDSAMYLCASSLGPGNSPLHFGNGTRLTVT.